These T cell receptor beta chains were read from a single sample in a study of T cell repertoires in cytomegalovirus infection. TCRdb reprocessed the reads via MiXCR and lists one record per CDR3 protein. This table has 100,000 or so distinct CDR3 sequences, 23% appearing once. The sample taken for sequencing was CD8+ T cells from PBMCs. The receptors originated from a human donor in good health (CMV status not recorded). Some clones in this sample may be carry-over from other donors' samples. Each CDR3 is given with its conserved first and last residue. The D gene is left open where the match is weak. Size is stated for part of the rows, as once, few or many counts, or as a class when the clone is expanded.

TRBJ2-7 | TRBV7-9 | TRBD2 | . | TGTGCCAGCAGCTTACGAGCGGGGGAGCAGTACTTC | CASSLRAGEQYF
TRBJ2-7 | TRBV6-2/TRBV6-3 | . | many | TGTGCCAGCAGTTCCCTACGCGGGACTCCGCTCGAGCAGTACTTC | CASSSLRGTPLEQYF
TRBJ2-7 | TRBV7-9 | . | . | TGTGCCAGCAGCTTAGCAGGGGAGGAGCAGTACTTC | CASSLAGEEQYF
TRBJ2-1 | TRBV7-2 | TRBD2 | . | TGTGCCAGCAGTCGTCCCGGGACTAGCGTCCACGGTGAGCAGTTCTTC | CASSRPGTSVHGEQFF
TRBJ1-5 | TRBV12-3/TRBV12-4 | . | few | TGTGCCAGCAGTCGGACTGGGGGGATTCGACCCCAGCATTTT | CASSRTGGIRPQHF
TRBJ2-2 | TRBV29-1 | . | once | TGCAGCGTTGACCACACCGGGGAGCTGTTTTTT | CSVDHTGELFF
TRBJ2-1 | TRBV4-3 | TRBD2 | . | TGCGCCAGCAGCCCTCAAACTAGCGGGAGCAGGTACAATGAGCAGTTCTTC | CASSPQTSGSRYNEQFF
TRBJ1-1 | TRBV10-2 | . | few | TGCGCCAGCAGTGATGGGCTTGGGGGGACTGAAGCTTTCTTT | CASSDGLGGTEAFF
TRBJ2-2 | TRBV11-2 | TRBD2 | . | TGTGCCAGCAGCCGCGGACTAGCGGGAGGGAACACCGGGGAGCTGTTTTTT | CASSRGLAGGNTGELFF
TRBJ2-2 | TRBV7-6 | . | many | TGTGCCAGCAGCTCCGGATCAGCTAACACCGGGGAGCTGTTTTTT | CASSSGSANTGELFF
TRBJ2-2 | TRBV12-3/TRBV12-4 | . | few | TGTGCCAGCTACCCCGCAACTAGTAGGCGGGTCGGGGAGCTGTTTTTT | CASYPATSRRVGELFF
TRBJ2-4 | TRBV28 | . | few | TGTGCCAGCAGTTTAAGCTTTAAATCAGGAACAGGGACGGGGGGTGAAAACATTCAGTACTTC | CASSLSFKSGTGTGGENIQYF
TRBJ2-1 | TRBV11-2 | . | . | TGTGCCAGCAGCTTAGATCCGGGTCGGATGAATGAGCAGTTCTTC | CASSLDPGRMNEQFF
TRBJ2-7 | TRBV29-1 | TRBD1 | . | TGCAGCGTTGAAGTCTTTCAGGGGGCCTACGAGCAGTACTTC | CSVEVFQGAYEQYF
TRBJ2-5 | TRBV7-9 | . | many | TGTGCCAGCAGGAACCGACAGCAAGAGACCCAGTACTTC | CASRNRQQETQYF
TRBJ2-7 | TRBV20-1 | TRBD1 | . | TGCAGTGCTATCGGGACAGGGGTCTCCTACGAGCAGTACTTC | CSAIGTGVSYEQYF
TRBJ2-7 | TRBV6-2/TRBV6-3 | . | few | TGTGCCAGCACCGGTAATAACTACGAGCAGTACTTC | CASTGNNYEQYF
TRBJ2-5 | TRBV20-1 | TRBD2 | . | TGCAGTGCTAGAGATTTAGCGGGGGCAAAAGAGACCCAGTACTTC | CSARDLAGAKETQYF
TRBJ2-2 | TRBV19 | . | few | TGTGCCACCATCGGCGGCGGGGAGCTGTTTTTT | CATIGGGELFF
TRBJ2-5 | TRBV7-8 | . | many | TGTGCCAGCAGCTTAAGCTATGGGGAGGAGACCCAGTACTTC | CASSLSYGEETQYF
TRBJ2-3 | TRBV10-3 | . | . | TGTGCCACTTGGTCGGGGGCTGGCACAGATACGCAGTATTTT | CATWSGAGTDTQYF
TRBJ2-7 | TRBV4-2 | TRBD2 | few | TGTGCCAGCAGCCAAGATCAGGCTAGCGGATCCTACGAGCAGTACTTC | CASSQDQASGSYEQYF
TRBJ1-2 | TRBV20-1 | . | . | TGCAGTGCTAGAGCCCCTGACAGGCTGCTGGACTATGGCTACACCTTC | CSARAPDRLLDYGYTF
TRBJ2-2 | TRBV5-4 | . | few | TGTGCCAGCAGCTTCCCGGATAACACCGGGGAGCTGTTTTTT | CASSFPDNTGELFF
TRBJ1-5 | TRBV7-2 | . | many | TGTGCCAGCAGCGATGGACCCAATCAGCCCCAGCATTTT | CASSDGPNQPQHF
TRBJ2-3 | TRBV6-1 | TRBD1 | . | TGTGCCAGCAGTCCGTATGCCGGGACAGGGGGTTACACAGATACGCAGTATTTT | CASSPYAGTGGYTDTQYF
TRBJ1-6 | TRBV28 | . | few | TGTGCCAGCACCGTGACAGGAGGTAATTCACCCCTCCACTTT | CASTVTGGNSPLHF
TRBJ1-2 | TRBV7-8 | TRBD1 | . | TGTGCCAGCAGCGGAGACAGGGGTCGTATCTATGGCTACACCTTC | CASSGDRGRIYGYTF
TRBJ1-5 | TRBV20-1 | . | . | TGCAGTGCTAGAGATATCGTTAGAGCGGGAAGCAATCAGCCCCAGCATTTT | CSARDIVRAGSNQPQHF